The 18 T cell receptor beta chains below come from one sample, sequenced in a study of shared clonotypes between healthy human individuals. TCRdb's table, derived via immunoSEQ multiplex PCR, lists solely in-frame clones and lacks some. The sample records about 2.2 million clones, roughly 91% being singletons. CD45RO-negative, CCR7-positively selected cells formed the naive CD8 fraction, excluding terminally differentiated effector memory CD45RA+ cells. Material for sequencing was naive CD8+ T cells from PBMCs. These TCRs come from a man between 18 and 35 years old in good health. Some clones in this sample may be carry-over from other donors' samples.

The count of this clone is one. This rearrangement joins TRBV27 to TRBJ1-2; 7 nucleotides match TRBD1. There are 15 residues in the CDR3. CDR1 MNHEY and CDR2 SMNVEV come from the germline V gene (reference sequence). Trimming cost V 6 bases and J 7 bases; bases outside gene matches: 14. The CDR3 reads CASSATRTGNFGYTF. Written as DNA, the CDR3 is TGTGCCAGCAGCGCTACGCGGACAGGAAATTTTGGCTACACCTTC.

This CDR3 reads CASSQGRTNTNSPLHF. CDR3 sequence (DNA): TGCGCCAGCAGCCAAGGACGGACAAATACCAATTCACCCCTCCACTTT. The rearrangement uses TRBV4-1 and TRBJ1-6; tentatively, D is TRBD1 (5 bases). V was shortened by 1 base and J by 7 bases, with 14 bases between the two germline ends. CDR1 and CDR2 (germline): MGHRA, YSYEKL. This CDR3 comprises 16 residues.

The rearrangement joins TRBV19 to TRBJ1-1; 9 nucleotides line up with TRBD1. Germline-derived CDR1 and CDR2 are LNHDA and SQIVND (reference sequence). This CDR3 contains 15 residues. V lost 7 bases to trimming and J lost 0 bases; unmatched junction nucleotides: 6. DNA of the CDR3: TGTGCCAGTAACAGGGGGCAGGTTATGAACACTGAAGCTTTCTTT. Translation: CASNRGQVMNTEAFF.

V is TRBV11-2 and J is TRBJ2-4, with D unclear. Trimming took off 2 bases at V and 3 bases at J, with 11 bases between the two ends. Per the germline V gene, CDR1 is SGHAT and CDR2 is FQNNGV. The CDR3 consists of 15 residues. CDR3 amino acids: CASSLYESDKNIQYF. The CDR3 DNA follows: TGTGCCAGCAGCTTATACGAGTCAGACAAAAACATTCAGTACTTC.

About this clone itself: This specimen includes other DNA sequences encoding the same CDR3. V is TRBV19 and J is TRBJ2-7; D possibly corresponds to TRBD2 (6 bases). CDR1 and CDR2 from the germline V gene are LNHDA and SQIVND (reference sequence). V was pared by 1 base and J by 1 base, with 11 bases between. This CDR3 is built from 15 residues. This CDR3 is CASSIGASGSYEQYF. The DNA for the CDR3 is TGTGCCAGTAGTATAGGGGCCAGCGGGTCCTACGAGCAGTACTTC.

This CDR3 reads CASSPGLAASYEQYF. DNA for the CDR3: TGCGCCAGCAGCCCCGGACTAGCGGCCTCCTACGAGCAGTACTTC. The chain carries TRBV4-3 and TRBJ2-7, with 10 bases that match TRBD2. The CDR3 length is 15 residues. Germline V gene sequence: CDR1 LGHNA, CDR2 YSLEER. The V and J ends lost 4 bases and 0 bases, in that order; junction bases with no gene match: 3.

The gene calls are TRBV4-3 and TRBJ1-2; 7 bases are a match to TRBD1. The V gene end was trimmed by 3 bases and the J gene end by 4 bases; junction bases not matched to a gene: 11. The germline gives CDR1 LGHNA, CDR2 YSLEER. This CDR3 is 16 amino acids long. The CDR3 loop is CASSQNKGASSYGYTF. The CDR3 nucleotides read TGCGCCAGCAGCCAGAATAAGGGGGCAAGTAGCTATGGCTACACCTTC.

The chain employs TRBV5-1 and TRBJ1-5, with D perhaps matching TRBD1 (5 bases). The CDR3 is made up of 13 amino acids. The germline V gene has CDR1 SGHRS and CDR2 YFSETQ. V lost 4 bases and J lost 10, with 15 bases in between. CDR3 sequence: CASSPQGIDPQHF. CDR3 nucleotide sequence: TGCGCCAGCAGCCCGCAGGGCATCGATCCCCAGCATTTT.

This clone is a singleton in its sample. V usage is TRBV11-2 and J usage is TRBJ2-1; D call uncertain. This CDR3 comprises 15 residues. V was trimmed by 0 bases and J by 2 bases, leaving 8 bases between them. The germline V gene has CDR1 SGHAT and CDR2 FQNNGV. The CDR3 reads CASSLDMEPYNEQFF. As DNA, the CDR3 is TGTGCCAGCAGCTTAGATATGGAGCCCTACAATGAGCAGTTCTTC.

This clone came up a few times. Within the sample, other DNA sequences also encode this same CDR3. The chain carries TRBV27 and TRBJ1-5; D remains ambiguous. Trimming removed 1 base from V and 2 bases from J, with 3 bases in between. This CDR3 comprises 13 residues. Germline V gives CDR1 MNHEY, CDR2 SMNVEV (reference sequence). The CDR3 bases are TGTGCCAGCAGTTTATTTGGCAATCAGCCCCAGCATTTT. Its protein is CASSLFGNQPQHF.

The V gene is TRBV28, the J gene TRBJ2-1; D ambiguous. The V end lost 10 bases, the J end lost 7 bases, and 8 bases lay between the germline ends. The germline V gene has CDR1 MDHEN and CDR2 SYDVKM. The CDR3 length is 10 residues. The CDR3 DNA sequence: TGTGCCACAGATCGGAATGAGCAGTTCTTC. As protein: CATDRNEQFF.

This rearrangement joins TRBV28 to TRBJ1-1, with a weak D call TRBD1 (6 bases). The CDR3 is made up of 15 amino acids. V shed 6 bases and J shed 0 bases, with 14 bases lying between them. Germline V lookup: CDR1 MDHEN, CDR2 SYDVKM. CDR3 region: CASRPLGGVNTEAFF. The CDR3 coding sequence is TGTGCCAGCAGACCCCTGGGGGGCGTGAACACTGAAGCTTTCTTT.

This clone was counted a single time. V usage is TRBV4-2 and J usage is TRBJ2-2, with unresolved D. This CDR3 region has 16 residues. The ends were cut back, 0 bases at V and 1 base at J, with 9 bases in the middle. The V gene's germline CDR1 is LGHNA and CDR2 YNFKEQ. The CDR3 coding sequence is TGTGCCAGCAGCCAAGATCCCCCCGGGAACACCGGGGAGCTGTTTTTT. Translating gives CASSQDPPGNTGELFF.

This rearrangement joins TRBV5-1 to TRBJ1-1; 8 bases line up with TRBD1. The CDR3 length is 11 residues. With V trimmed by 4 bases and J by 12 bases, 5 bases remained unmatched. Germline V gene data show CDR1 as SGHRS and CDR2 as YFSETQ. In DNA, the CDR3 is TGCGCCAGCAGCCGACAGGGGAGAACTTTCTTT. Protein product: CASSRQGRTFF.

The chain links TRBV28 to TRBJ1-3; D call uncertain. Germline assignment: CDR1 MDHEN and CDR2 SYDVKM. The CDR3 extends over 14 amino acids. Trimming removed 2 bases from V and 4 bases from J, with 9 bases in between. CDR3 sequence: CASSLMLLGNTIYF. The CDR3 bases are TGTGCCAGCAGTTTAATGCTGTTGGGAAACACCATATATTTT.

The chain has TRBV11-2 and TRBJ2-7; 10 nucleotides align to TRBD2. This CDR3 is built from 14 residues. V was pared by 5 bases and J by 2 bases, with 3 bases of the junction left unmatched. Germline V CDR1 and CDR2: SGHAT, FQNNGV. The CDR3 sequence is CASSVAGGPYEQYF. The CDR3 region has the DNA TGTGCCAGCAGCGTAGCGGGAGGACCCTACGAGCAGTACTTC.

The genes are TRBV7-2 and TRBJ2-3; 10 bases line up with TRBD2. Germline CDR1 and CDR2: SGHTA and FQGNSA. V shed 0 bases, J shed 6 bases, and the junction held 9 bases outside the gene matches. This CDR3 is built from 17 residues. The CDR3 DNA is TGTGCCAGCAGCTTAGCGTCCGGGCTAGCGGGAGCGGATACGCAGTATTTT. The encoded protein is CASSLASGLAGADTQYF.

Here the CDR3 reads CSVMGTPDTQYF. The CDR3 nucleotides read TGCAGCGTTATGGGTACCCCAGATACGCAGTATTTT. The chain carries TRBV29-1 and TRBJ2-3, with D unresolved. V was clipped by 5 bases and J by 4 bases, with 10 bases between them. Germline V gives CDR1 SQVTM, CDR2 ANQGSEA. This CDR3 is 12 amino acids long.